One sample yielded the 21 T cell receptor beta chains listed below, sequenced in a study of blood T cells in healthy people across ages. Then a second PCR, running roughly 7 to 11 cycles, was carried out with a sample-barcoded 5' primer and a J-beta primer mix. TCRdb redid the calling of the 5' RACE reads with MiXCR, one entry per CDR3 protein. The data show about 640,000 distinct CDR3 sequences, 58% seen once. Source material: blood. The receptors shown here come from a man in his sixties in good health.

Of note for this clonotype: Possible read error: a much larger clone is one base away. The rearrangement joins TRBV10-3 to TRBJ2-7; D unclear. The length of the CDR3 is 11 residues. Germline lookup yields CDR1 ENHRY and CDR2 SYGVKD. V was shortened by 1 base and J by 7 bases, with 5 bases between the two germline ends. CDR3 sequence: CAISEFNEQYF. The CDR3 nucleotides are TGTGCCATCAGTGAGTTTAATGAGCAGTACTTC.

This clonotype came up a few times. The chain uses TRBV6-1 and TRBJ1-4; D ambiguous. Trimming removed 6 bases at V and 5 bases at J, with 22 bases between. CDR1 and CDR2 (germline): MNHNS, SASEGT. This CDR3 region has 17 residues. The CDR3 is CASRNPFKGPYNEKLFF. The CDR3 coding sequence is TGTGCCAGCAGGAATCCCTTTAAAGGCCCTTACAATGAAAAACTGTTTTTT.

The chain is built from TRBV4-2 and TRBJ1-1; 10 bases match TRBD1. The CDR3 is 16 amino acids. CDR1 LGHNA and CDR2 YNFKEQ come from the germline V gene. Trimming at V came to 3 bases and at J to 6 bases, leaving 10 bases not matched to a gene. The CDR3 spells CASSQDPGQGFAEAFF. In DNA, the CDR3 is TGTGCCAGCAGCCAGGATCCGGGACAGGGGTTTGCTGAAGCTTTCTTT.

This clonotype was observed a few times. V is TRBV7-2 and J is TRBJ2-5; TRBD2 is a possible D gene (5 bases). Germline CDR1 reads SGHTA; CDR2 reads FQGNSA. V dropped 5 bases and J dropped 3 bases, with 10 bases sitting between them. The CDR3 loop spans 13 amino acids. The CDR3 nucleotides read TGTGCCAGCAGCCGAGCGAGGGAAGAGACCCAGTACTTC. It specifies CASSRAREETQYF.

This clonotype was picked up a small number of times. The chain couples TRBV4-1 to TRBJ2-1; 8 bases are a match to TRBD2. The J segment lost 4 bases and the V segment lost 3 bases, leaving 14 bases of the junction unmatched. Germline V lookup: CDR1 MGHRA, CDR2 YSYEKL. The CDR3 sequence is 18 residues long. CDR3 in DNA: TGCGCCAGCAGCCAGTGGCCGGGGGGGGCCCTTGATTACAATGAGCAGTTCTTC. It codes for CASSQWPGGALDYNEQFF.

The chain combines TRBV2 with TRBJ1-1, with 7 bases fitting TRBD1. The V gene's germline CDR1 is SNHLY and CDR2 FYNNEI. The CDR3 runs to 12 residues. The J segment lost 7 bases and the V segment lost 6 bases, leaving 5 bases of the junction unmatched. The DNA for the CDR3 is TGTGCCAGCAGAAGACAGGGTCATGAAGCTTTCTTT. It codes for CASRRQGHEAFF.

This chain joins TRBV29-1 and TRBJ1-4; D may be TRBD1 (6 bases). CDR1 is SQVTM, CDR2 ANQGSEA, per germline. Between the trimmed V and J ends, which lost 5 bases and 8 bases, there was a span of 12 bases. The CDR3 has 12 amino acids. The CDR3 reads CSVQGSGEKLFF. CDR3 DNA sequence: TGCAGCGTTCAGGGGTCAGGAGAAAAACTGTTTTTT.

This sequence joins TRBV9 and TRBJ2-7; 9 bases agree with TRBD2. The CDR3 sequence is 14 residues long. The V segment lost 4 bases and the J segment 9 bases; nucleotides outside the gene matches: 11. The germline V gene has CDR1 SGDLS and CDR2 YYNGEE. This CDR3 reads CASSPSGTSSWQYF. DNA of the CDR3: TGTGCCAGCAGCCCGTCCGGGACTAGCTCCTGGCAGTACTTC.

This clonotype was picked up a small number of times. The chain employs TRBV5-1 and TRBJ2-1, with TRBD1 matching 9 bases. The V and J ends lost 1 base and 6 bases, in that order; junction bases with no gene match: 2. CDR3 length equals 14 residues. Germline CDR1 and CDR2: SGHRS and YFSETQ. Here the CDR3 DNA reads TGCGCCAGCAGCTTGCAGACAGGGGGCAATGAGCAGTTCTTC. Its translation is CASSLQTGGNEQFF.

The genes are TRBV5-1 and TRBJ2-2, with D possibly matching TRBD2 (6 bases). Germline V gene sequence: CDR1 SGHRS, CDR2 YFSETQ. With 4 bases removed from V and 4 bases from J, the gap between germline ends came to 11 bases. This CDR3 is built from 14 residues. The CDR3 nucleotides are TGCGCCAGCAGCGCGGGGCAGCTCACCGGGGAGCTGTTTTTT. Translating it yields CASSAGQLTGELFF.

This clonotype has just a few counts. This chain uses TRBV7-2 with TRBJ1-2; 7 nucleotides align to TRBD1. Trimming at V came to 3 bases and at J to 8 bases, leaving 9 bases not matched to a gene. Germline CDR1 is SGHTA and CDR2 is FQGNSA. This CDR3 is built from 14 residues. The CDR3 reads CASSFYRGFEGYTF. The CDR3 bases are TGTGCCAGCAGCTTCTACAGGGGATTCGAGGGCTACACCTTC.

This clonotype appeared a single time. V is TRBV15 and J is TRBJ1-2; a possible D gene is TRBD1 (5 bases). Per the germline V gene, CDR1 is LNHNV and CDR2 is YYDKDF (reference sequence). The CDR3 is 15 amino acids. V was shortened by 1 base and J by 4 bases, with 13 bases between the two germline ends. CDR3 sequence: CATSRGGERGYGYTF. The CDR3 DNA reads as TGTGCCACCAGCAGAGGAGGGGAAAGGGGCTATGGCTACACCTTC.

This chain uses TRBV12-3 or TRBV12-4 with TRBJ1-3; 10 bases are shared with TRBD1. J lost 7 bases, V lost 5 bases, and 8 bases had no gene match. This CDR3 is 15 amino acids long. CDR3 residues: CASSLTGTGVNTIYF. Written as DNA, the CDR3 is TGTGCCAGCAGTCTTACCGGGACAGGGGTTAACACCATATATTTT.

This chain links TRBV16 with TRBJ2-1; no reliable D call. The V and J ends lost 1 base and 7 bases respectively, with 5 bases between them. This CDR3 contains 12 residues. From germline, CDR1 is KGHSY and CDR2 FQNENV. The CDR3 region has the DNA TGTGCCAGCAGCCAATGGAAAAATGAGCAGTTCTTC. As protein: CASSQWKNEQFF.

This clonotype was seen a handful of times. This chain joins TRBV2 and TRBJ1-2, with D uncertain. The CDR3 extends over 13 amino acids. The germline V and J ends were trimmed by 1 base and 8 bases, with 11 bases remaining between them. The germline V gene has CDR1 SNHLY and CDR2 FYNNEI. CDR3 residues: CASSEERRRGYTF. Here the CDR3 DNA reads TGTGCCAGCAGTGAAGAGCGCCGTAGGGGCTACACCTTC.

This clonotype was detected a few times. The gene calls are TRBV6-1 and TRBJ2-1; 9 bases align to TRBD1. CDR1 is MNHNS and CDR2 is SASEGT in the germline V gene. The CDR3 consists of 17 residues. Unmatched junction bases numbered 13, after V lost 2 bases and J lost 8 bases. CDR3 in amino acids: CASSETGRTGVRDEQFF. As DNA, the CDR3 is TGTGCCAGCAGTGAAACCGGGAGGACAGGGGTTCGGGATGAGCAGTTCTTC.

This clonotype was observed a handful of times. This CDR3 is CASSLAEAGHNYGYTF. For the CDR3, the DNA is TGTGCCAGCAGCTTAGCGGAAGCGGGACACAACTATGGCTACACCTTC. The chain uses TRBV7-9 and TRBJ1-2; possible D gene TRBD1, 6 bases. The germline V gene has CDR1 SEHNR and CDR2 FQNEAQ (reference sequence). This CDR3 has 16 amino acids. Trimming removed 0 bases at V and 2 bases at J, with 13 bases between.

This clonotype was recorded a few times. V gene TRBV4-2 combines with J gene TRBJ2-1; 7 nucleotides agree with TRBD2. The CDR3 is made up of 15 amino acids. J was trimmed by 12 bases and V by 2 bases; bases with no gene match: 13. Per the germline V gene, CDR1 is LGHNA and CDR2 is YNFKEQ. The CDR3 spells CASSQNWGQPGGQFF. In DNA form, the CDR3 reads TGTGCCAGCAGCCAAAATTGGGGCCAACCGGGGGGGCAGTTCTTC.

The chain recombines TRBV20-1 with TRBJ2-7; 8 positions match TRBD2. Germline V gene sequence: CDR1 DFQATT, CDR2 SNEGSKA (reference sequence). This CDR3 is built from 16 residues. V shed 3 bases, J shed 6 bases, and the junction held 16 bases outside the gene matches. DNA for the CDR3: TGCAGTGCTAGGTCCACGGTTAGCGGGGACAAGGGCGAGCAGTACTTC. It specifies CSARSTVSGDKGEQYF.

This clonotype was picked up a small number of times. V and J are TRBV7-2 and TRBJ2-5; D possibly matches TRBD1 or TRBD2 (5 bases each). The CDR3 runs to 15 residues. CDR1 is SGHTA and CDR2 is FQGNSA in the germline V gene. Trimming removed 4 bases from V and 2 bases from J, with 14 bases in between. CDR3 region: CASSSPGAIQETQYF. The CDR3 DNA reads TGTGCCAGCAGCTCGCCCGGGGCTATACAAGAGACCCAGTACTTC.

A remark on this clonotype: The junction differs from germline at one of its ends, possibly a read error. This chain connects TRBV20-1 to TRBJ2-5, with 9 bases lining up with TRBD1. The germline CDR1 and CDR2 sequences are DFQATT and SNEGSKA (reference sequence). The CDR3 runs 13 residues. For the CDR3, the DNA is TGCAGTGCTCCAGGACAGGGGCAAGGGACCCAGTACTTC. Translating it yields CSAPGQGQGTQYF.